One sample yielded the 31 T cell receptor beta chains listed below, sequenced in a study of shared clonotypes between healthy human individuals. Measured with immunoSEQ multiplex PCR; TCRdb has only the in-frame clones, and not every one. The sample contains under 650,000 clones, 90% to 96% of which appear only once. What was sequenced was naive CD4+ T cells sorted from blood. Subset described: CD45RA+ positively selected. The receptors originated from a woman under 40 in good health.

CDR3 sequence: CASSSGTGVATNEKLFF. The CDR3 DNA follows: TGTGCCAGCAGTTCCGGGACAGGGGTTGCAACTAATGAAAAACTGTTTTTT. This rearrangement joins TRBV28 to TRBJ1-4, with TRBD1 identical over 10 bases. V lost 4 bases to trimming and J lost 0 bases; unmatched junction nucleotides: 5. The CDR3 length is 17 residues. The germline V gene has CDR1 MDHEN and CDR2 SYDVKM.

This rearrangement joins TRBV18 to TRBJ2-5; D is possibly TRBD1 (6 bases). The CDR3 contains 15 residues. Germline V gives CDR1 KGHSH, CDR2 LQKENI. Trimming removed 1 base at V and 2 bases at J, with 11 bases between. CDR3 protein: CASSPREQGQETQYF. The CDR3 DNA is TGTGCCAGCTCACCACGGGAACAGGGACAAGAGACCCAGTACTTC.

The V gene is TRBV6-1, the J gene TRBJ2-5, with 8 bases matching TRBD2. The ends lost 6 bases at V and 1 base at J; junction bases unmatched: 7. Germline V CDR1 and CDR2: MNHNS, SASEGT. This CDR3 has 15 residues. In DNA, the CDR3 is TGTGCCAGCAGCCGGGAGGGAGGGGGCCAAGAGACCCAGTACTTC. This encodes CASSREGGGQETQYF.

The V and J genes are TRBV7-8 and TRBJ2-1; the D is unclear. The CDR3 has 11 amino acids. Trimming shortened V by 7 bases and J by 7 bases, and 8 bases separated the two germline ends. Germline V gives CDR1 SGHVS, CDR2 FQNEAQ. This CDR3 reads CASMYLNEQFF. The CDR3 region has the DNA TGTGCCAGCATGTATCTGAATGAGCAGTTCTTC.

This chain uses TRBV6-4 with TRBJ1-5; 8 nucleotides agree with TRBD1. Germline lookup yields CDR1 MRHNA and CDR2 SNTAGT. The CDR3 loop spans 15 amino acids. V was pared by 6 bases and J by 2 bases, with 6 bases of the junction left unmatched. Written as DNA, the CDR3 is TGTGCCAGCAGCGAACAGGGGGTCGGCAATCAGCCCCAGCATTTT. It encodes CASSEQGVGNQPQHF.

This clone was found once. The chain combines TRBV5-1 with TRBJ1-2; a possible D gene is TRBD1 (6 bases). The ends were cut back, 5 bases at V and 7 bases at J, with 18 bases in the middle. This CDR3 has 14 residues. Germline V lookup: CDR1 SGHRS, CDR2 YFSETQ. The CDR3 DNA follows: TGCGCCAGCAGATCGCCCAGGGGTTCTGGTGGCTACACCTTC. The encoded protein is CASRSPRGSGGYTF.

The chain joins TRBV18 to TRBJ2-3; D may be TRBD1 or TRBD2 (5 bases each). The germline V gene encodes CDR1 KGHSH and CDR2 LQKENI. V shed 3 bases and J shed 2 bases, with 15 bases lying between them. The CDR3 contains 16 residues. The CDR3 region is CASSPRDLTDTDTQYF. As DNA, the CDR3 is TGTGCCAGCTCACCCCGGGACCTAACGGACACAGATACGCAGTATTTT.

V is TRBV6-6 and J is TRBJ2-7; maybe TRBD2 (5 bases). V lost 8 bases to trimming and J lost 7 bases, with 18 bases between them. CDR3 size: 13 residues. Germline loops: CDR1 MNHNY, CDR2 SVGAGI (reference sequence). The CDR3: CASRAGPQDEQYF. The CDR3 DNA reads as TGTGCCAGCCGCGCGGGCCCTCAAGATGAGCAGTACTTC.

The V and J genes are TRBV5-1 and TRBJ2-3, with 7 bases lining up with TRBD2. V was clipped by 1 base and J by 5 bases; unmatched bases: 10. The CDR3 is 16 residues long. Germline V gene data show CDR1 as SGHRS and CDR2 as YFSETQ. CDR3 nucleotide sequence: TGCGCCAGCAGCTTGCCTAGCGGAGGTAGGATAGATACGCAGTATTTT. This encodes CASSLPSGGRIDTQYF.

The chain employs TRBV27 and TRBJ1-4; 9 bases line up with TRBD1. V lost 6 bases to trimming and J lost 0 bases; unmatched junction nucleotides: 11. There are 18 residues in the CDR3. Germline V gene lookup returns CDR1 MNHEY and CDR2 SMNVEV (reference sequence). The CDR3 loop reads CASRAGTGTLATNEKLFF. The CDR3 DNA is TGTGCCAGCAGAGCCGGGACAGGGACACTTGCAACTAATGAAAAACTGTTTTTT. Using reference TRBV27 and TRBJ1-4 for the parts outside the CDR3, the full variable domain is EAQVTQNPRYLITVTGKKLTVTCSQNMNHEYMSWYRQDPGLGLRQIYYSMNVEVTDKGDVPEGYKVSRKEKRNFPLILESPSPNQTSLYFCASRAGTGTLATNEKLFFGSGTQLSVL.

This sequence joins TRBV28 and TRBJ1-6; D remains ambiguous. This CDR3 spans 13 amino acids. CDR1 and CDR2 from the germline V gene are MDHEN and SYDVKM. Between the trimmed V and J ends, which lost 6 bases and 10 bases, there was a span of 13 bases. The CDR3 sequence: CASRIGPGSPLHF. Here the CDR3 DNA reads TGTGCCAGCAGAATAGGGCCGGGGTCACCCCTCCACTTT.

This clone was recorded once. The chain recombines TRBV5-6 with TRBJ1-2; D gene uncertain. CDR3 length equals 15 residues. Germline V gives CDR1 SGHDT, CDR2 YYEEEE. Deletions cut 4 bases from V and 7 bases from J, with 20 bases between. CDR3 DNA: TGTGCCAGCAGCCAAAGGCGTACCTGGGCCGCTGGCTACACCTTC. Amino acids: CASSQRRTWAAGYTF.

V gene TRBV28 combines with J gene TRBJ1-5, with 10 positions matching TRBD1. The germline CDR1 and CDR2 sequences are MDHEN and SYDVKM. The CDR3 is 18 residues long. J gave up 1 base and V 3 bases, and 9 bases lay outside the gene matches. In DNA form, the CDR3 reads TGTGCCAGCAGTTTGTGGAGGACAGGGGGTAGAAGCAATCAGCCCCAGCATTTT. This encodes CASSLWRTGGRSNQPQHF.

The rearrangement links TRBV5-8 to TRBJ1-2; 10 bases align to TRBD1. V dropped 0 bases and J dropped 4; count of bases not matched to a gene: 3. The V gene's germline CDR1 is SGHTS and CDR2 YDEGEE. The length of the CDR3 is 15 residues. Here the CDR3 reads CASSLAGTGAYGYTF. CDR3 in DNA: TGTGCCAGCAGCTTGGCCGGGACAGGGGCCTATGGCTACACCTTC.

The V call is TRBV27, the J call TRBJ1-4, with TRBD1 as a possible D gene (6 bases). The V and J ends lost 2 bases and 8 bases respectively, with 15 bases between them. Germline CDR1 MNHEY, CDR2 SMNVEV (reference sequence). The CDR3 has 15 amino acids. This CDR3 reads CASSLKGGVREKLFF. The CDR3 DNA reads TGTGCCAGCAGTTTAAAGGGGGGAGTCAGGGAAAAACTGTTTTTT.

A single count supports this clone. The J gene is TRBJ2-5, the V gene TRBV5-1, with 10 bases lining up with TRBD1. The J call may be mistaken, given a closer DNA end match to TRBJ2-7. Germline CDR1 is SGHRS and CDR2 is YFSETQ. The CDR3 totals 17 residues. CDR3 nucleotides: TGCGCCAGCAGCTTGGCCAAAGGGACAGGGGATTCCTACGAGCAGTACTTC. As protein: CASSLAKGTGDSYEQYF.

The chain combines TRBV7-2 with TRBJ1-4, with 7 positions matching TRBD1. CDR1 is SGHTA and CDR2 is FQGNSA in the germline V gene. V shed 5 bases, J shed 6 bases, and the junction held 6 bases outside the gene matches. CDR3 length: 14 residues. CDR3 DNA sequence: TGTGCCAGCAGCCCGGACAGGACCGATGAAAAACTGTTTTTT. It codes for CASSPDRTDEKLFF.

The chain has TRBV11-3 and TRBJ2-2; D possibly corresponds to TRBD2 (7 bases). CDR3 size: 15 residues. Germline V gene sequence: CDR1 SGHNT, CDR2 YENEEA. The V gene lost 2 bases and the J gene lost 6 bases, with 13 bases spanning the gap. Here the CDR3 reads CASSLIGGAPGELFF. In nucleotides, the CDR3 is TGTGCCAGCAGCTTAATAGGGGGGGCTCCCGGGGAGCTGTTTTTT.

This rearrangement joins TRBV9 to TRBJ2-2; TRBD1 matches 10 bases. This CDR3 is 14 amino acids long. Trimming cost V 2 bases and J 8 bases; bases outside gene matches: 3. CDR1 is SGDLS and CDR2 is YYNGEE in the germline V gene. DNA of the CDR3: TGTGCCAGCAGCGTGGACAGGGGGTCAGGGGAGCTGTTTTTT. This codes for CASSVDRGSGELFF.

This clone was recorded only once. The chain employs TRBV6-1 and TRBJ1-2; D unresolved. CDR1 MNHNS and CDR2 SASEGT come from the germline V gene. V lost 3 bases to trimming and J lost 13 bases, with 18 bases between them. The CDR3 is made up of 13 amino acids. CDR3 in DNA: TGTGCCAGCAGTGATGGTTCGACGACCCCTCGCACCTTC. Protein: CASSDGSTTPRTF.

This clone appeared once. The chain recombines TRBV9 with TRBJ2-5; weak D call: TRBD2 (6 bases). The CDR3 runs to 15 residues. V was shortened by 1 base and J by 5 bases, with 15 bases between the two germline ends. CDR1 is SGDLS and CDR2 is YYNGEE in the germline V gene. CDR3 sequence (DNA): TGTGCCAGCAGCGTATATGAGGGACTGGGGGAGACCCAGTACTTC. Protein: CASSVYEGLGETQYF.

CDR3 sequence (DNA): TGTGCCAGCAGAGTACAGGGTAGCACAGATACGCAGTATTTT. The encoded protein is CASRVQGSTDTQYF. The rearrangement uses TRBV28 and TRBJ2-3; tentatively, D is TRBD1 (6 bases). V lost 6 bases and J 0 bases, leaving 10 bases between the germline ends. Germline V lookup: CDR1 MDHEN, CDR2 SYDVKM. The CDR3 is made up of 14 amino acids.

The rearrangement joins TRBV18 to TRBJ2-5; D is possibly TRBD2 (6 bases). Trimming removed 1 base at V and 0 bases at J, with 12 bases between. The CDR3 covers 16 residues. Germline CDR1 and CDR2: KGHSH and LQKENI. CDR3 sequence: CASSPQRDSYQETQYF. The CDR3 coding sequence is TGTGCCAGCTCACCACAAAGGGACTCGTACCAAGAGACCCAGTACTTC.

The chain joins TRBV5-8 to TRBJ2-2; tentative D call: TRBD2 (6 bases). The CDR3 contains 16 residues. Trimming cost V 0 bases and J 3 bases, with 12 bases left between them. Germline CDR1 and CDR2: SGHTS and YDEGEE. CDR3 in amino acids: CASSLGGIRDTGELFF. In nucleotides, the CDR3 is TGTGCCAGCAGCTTGGGCGGGATCAGGGACACCGGGGAGCTGTTTTTT.

V usage is TRBV6-1 and J usage is TRBJ2-1; a possible D gene is TRBD1 (5 bases). The CDR3 is 16 residues long. V was shortened by 4 bases and J by 3 bases, with 16 bases between the two germline ends. Germline V gene lookup returns CDR1 MNHNS and CDR2 SASEGT. DNA for the CDR3: TGTGCCAGCAGTGTCTCTGGTGGGGCTAACTACAATGAGCAGTTCTTC. Translated, it gives CASSVSGGANYNEQFF.

The V call is TRBV5-1, the J call TRBJ2-5, with D perhaps TRBD2 (6 bases). Trimming took off 0 bases at V and 5 bases at J, with 14 bases between the two ends. CDR3 length: 15 amino acids. From germline, CDR1 is SGHRS and CDR2 YFSETQ. In nucleotides, the CDR3 is TGCGCCAGCAGCTTGGTGGCGGGACGATCTGAGACCCAGTACTTC. This translates into CASSLVAGRSETQYF.

Remarks on this clone: The sample has other DNA sequences that encode this CDR3 too. V usage is TRBV11-2 and J usage is TRBJ1-1; D not resolved. V lost 2 bases and J 0 bases, leaving 7 bases between the germline ends. Germline V lookup: CDR1 SGHAT, CDR2 FQNNGV. The length of the CDR3 is 14 residues. CDR3 nucleotides: TGTGCCAGCAGCTTACTGGGTGTGAACACTGAAGCTTTCTTT. Translating it yields CASSLLGVNTEAFF.

This clone was picked up one time. The chain recombines TRBV6-6 with TRBJ2-1; D is perhaps TRBD2 (5 bases). The CDR3 is 16 amino acids. Germline assignment: CDR1 MNHNY and CDR2 SVGAGI (reference sequence). Trimming took off 2 bases at V and 8 bases at J, with 19 bases between the two ends. The DNA for the CDR3 is TGTGCCAGCAGTTACGGCGGAGGACGCCCGGGCCATGAGCAGTTCTTC. As protein: CASSYGGGRPGHEQFF.

The rearrangement uses TRBV2 and TRBJ1-1; the D is unclear. The CDR3 contains 17 residues. Germline V lookup: CDR1 SNHLY, CDR2 FYNNEI. The V and J ends lost 1 base and 0 bases respectively, with 15 bases between them. The CDR3 coding sequence is TGTGCCAGCAGTGAAGTCGGAGGTTTCCCGATGAACACTGAAGCTTTCTTT. It encodes CASSEVGGFPMNTEAFF. The full variable domain, in which reference TRBV2 and TRBJ1-1 provide the parts outside the CDR3, is EPEVTQTPSHQVTQMGQEVILRCVPISNHLYFYWYRQILGQKVEFLVSFYNNEISEKSEIFDDQFSVERPDGSNFTLKIRSTKLEDSAMYFCASSEVGGFPMNTEAFFGQGTRLTVV.

The chain has TRBV4-1 and TRBJ1-1; perhaps TRBD1 as D (6 bases). Germline loops: CDR1 MGHRA, CDR2 YSYEKL. This CDR3 has 14 residues. Trimming removed 7 bases at V and 1 base at J, with 13 bases between. The CDR3 loop reads CASTYRDWNTEAFF. CDR3 nucleotides: TGCGCCAGCACGTACAGGGATTGGAACACTGAAGCTTTCTTT.

The table lists this clone with a count of one. The chain has TRBV4-2 and TRBJ2-7; D possibly corresponds to TRBD2 (6 bases). Trimming took off 0 bases at V and 6 bases at J, with 18 bases between the two ends. CDR1 and CDR2 (germline): LGHNA, YNFKEQ. CDR3 size: 16 residues. DNA of the CDR3: TGTGCCAGCAGCCAAGATACAGTGGGAGGCTCGTCCGAGCAGTACTTC. Translating gives CASSQDTVGGSSEQYF.